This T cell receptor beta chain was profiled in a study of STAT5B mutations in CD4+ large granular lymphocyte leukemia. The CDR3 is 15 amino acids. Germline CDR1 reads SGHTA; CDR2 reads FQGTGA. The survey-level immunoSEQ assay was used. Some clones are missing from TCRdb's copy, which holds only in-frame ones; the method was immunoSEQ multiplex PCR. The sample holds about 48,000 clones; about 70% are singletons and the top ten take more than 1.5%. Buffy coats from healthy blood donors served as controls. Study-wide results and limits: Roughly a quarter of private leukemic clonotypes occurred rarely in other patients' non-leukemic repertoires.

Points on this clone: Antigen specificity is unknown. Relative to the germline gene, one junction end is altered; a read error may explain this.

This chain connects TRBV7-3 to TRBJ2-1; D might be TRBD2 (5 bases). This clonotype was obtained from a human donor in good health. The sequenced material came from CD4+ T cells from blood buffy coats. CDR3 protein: CASSPSSLSHNEQFF. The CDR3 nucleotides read TGTGCCAGCAGCCCCTCTAGCCTCTCCCACAATGAGCAGTTCTTC.